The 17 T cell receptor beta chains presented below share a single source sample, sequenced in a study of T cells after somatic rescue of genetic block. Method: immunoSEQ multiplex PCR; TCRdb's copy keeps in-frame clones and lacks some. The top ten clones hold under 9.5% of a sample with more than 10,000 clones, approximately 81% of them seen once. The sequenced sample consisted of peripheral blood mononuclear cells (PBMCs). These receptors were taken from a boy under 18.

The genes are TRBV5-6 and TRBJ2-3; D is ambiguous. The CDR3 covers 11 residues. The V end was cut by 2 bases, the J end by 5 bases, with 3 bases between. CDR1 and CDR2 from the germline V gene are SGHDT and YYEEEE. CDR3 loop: CASSFVDTQYF. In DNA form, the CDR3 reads TGTGCCAGCAGCTTCGTAGATACGCAGTATTTT.

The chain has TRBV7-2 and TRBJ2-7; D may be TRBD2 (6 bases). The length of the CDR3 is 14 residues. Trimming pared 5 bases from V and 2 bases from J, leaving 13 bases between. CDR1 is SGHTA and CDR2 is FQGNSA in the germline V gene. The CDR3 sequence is CASSRDWMPYEQYF. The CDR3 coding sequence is TGTGCCAGCAGCCGGGACTGGATGCCCTACGAGCAGTACTTC.

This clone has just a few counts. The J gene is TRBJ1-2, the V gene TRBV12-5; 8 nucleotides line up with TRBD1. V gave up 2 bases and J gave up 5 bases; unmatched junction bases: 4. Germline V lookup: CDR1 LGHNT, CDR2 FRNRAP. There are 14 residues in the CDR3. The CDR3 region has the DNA TGTGCTAGTGGTTTGCAGGACAGGGTTTATGGCTACACCTTC. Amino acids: CASGLQDRVYGYTF.

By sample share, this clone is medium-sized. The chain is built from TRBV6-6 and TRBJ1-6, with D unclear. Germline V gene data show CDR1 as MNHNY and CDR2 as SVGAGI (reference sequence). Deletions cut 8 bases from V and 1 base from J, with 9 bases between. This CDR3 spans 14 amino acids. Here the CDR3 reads CASEELSYNSPLHF. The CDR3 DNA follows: TGTGCCAGCGAGGAATTGTCCTATAATTCACCCCTCCACTTT.

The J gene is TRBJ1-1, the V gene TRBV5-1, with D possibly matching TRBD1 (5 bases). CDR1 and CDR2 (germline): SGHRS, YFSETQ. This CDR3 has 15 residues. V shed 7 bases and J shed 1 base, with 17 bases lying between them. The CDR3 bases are TGCGCCAGCTTACCAGGAGGGGCCTCGAACACTGAAGCTTTCTTT. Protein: CASLPGGASNTEAFF.

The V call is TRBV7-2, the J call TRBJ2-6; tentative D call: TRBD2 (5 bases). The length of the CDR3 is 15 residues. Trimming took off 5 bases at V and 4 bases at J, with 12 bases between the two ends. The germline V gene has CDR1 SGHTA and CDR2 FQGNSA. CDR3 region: CASSLGRAGANVLTF. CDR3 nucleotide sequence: TGTGCCAGCAGCCTCGGGCGGGCGGGGGCCAACGTCCTGACTTTC.

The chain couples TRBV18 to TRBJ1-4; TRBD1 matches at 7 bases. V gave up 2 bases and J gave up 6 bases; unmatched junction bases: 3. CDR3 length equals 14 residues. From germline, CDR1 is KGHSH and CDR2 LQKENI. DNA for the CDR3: TGTGCCAGCTCACCAGCGACAGGGTATGAAAAACTGTTTTTT. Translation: CASSPATGYEKLFF.

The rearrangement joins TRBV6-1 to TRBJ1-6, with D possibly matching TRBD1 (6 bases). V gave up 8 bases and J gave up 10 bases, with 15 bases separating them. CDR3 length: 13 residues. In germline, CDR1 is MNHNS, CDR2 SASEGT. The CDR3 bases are TGTGCCAGCCGGGGGCCCCTCCAATCACCCCTCCACTTT. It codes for CASRGPLQSPLHF.

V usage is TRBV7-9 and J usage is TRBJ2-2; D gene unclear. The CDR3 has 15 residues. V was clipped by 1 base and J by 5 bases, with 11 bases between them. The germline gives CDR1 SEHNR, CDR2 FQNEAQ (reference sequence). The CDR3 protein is CASSLDLGLTGELFF. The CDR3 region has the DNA TGTGCCAGCAGCTTAGATTTGGGTCTTACCGGGGAGCTGTTTTTT.

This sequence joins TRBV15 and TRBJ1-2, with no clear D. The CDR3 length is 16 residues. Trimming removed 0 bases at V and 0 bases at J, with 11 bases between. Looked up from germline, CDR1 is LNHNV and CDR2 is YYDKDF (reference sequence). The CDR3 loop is CATSRDLNRANYGYTF. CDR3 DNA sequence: TGTGCCACCAGCAGAGATCTTAACAGAGCTAACTATGGCTACACCTTC.

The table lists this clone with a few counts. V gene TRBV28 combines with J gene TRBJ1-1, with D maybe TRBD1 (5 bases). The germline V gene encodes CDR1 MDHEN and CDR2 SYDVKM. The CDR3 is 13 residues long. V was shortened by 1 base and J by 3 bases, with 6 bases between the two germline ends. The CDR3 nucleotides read TGTGCCAGCAGTTTATTCAGGGACACTGAAGCTTTCTTT. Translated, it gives CASSLFRDTEAFF.

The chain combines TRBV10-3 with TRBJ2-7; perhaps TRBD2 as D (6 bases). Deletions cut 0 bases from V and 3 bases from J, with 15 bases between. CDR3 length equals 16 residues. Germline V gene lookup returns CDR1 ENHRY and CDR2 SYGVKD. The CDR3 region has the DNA TGTGCCATCAGTGAGTCGGGTGGTAGCGGCCTCTACGAGCAGTACTTC. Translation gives CAISESGGSGLYEQYF.

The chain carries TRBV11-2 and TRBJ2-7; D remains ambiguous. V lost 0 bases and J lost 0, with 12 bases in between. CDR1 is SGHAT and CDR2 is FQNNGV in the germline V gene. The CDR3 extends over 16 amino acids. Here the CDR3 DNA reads TGTGCCAGCAGCTTAGATCCCCCTGGAAGCTCCTACGAGCAGTACTTC. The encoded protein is CASSLDPPGSSYEQYF.

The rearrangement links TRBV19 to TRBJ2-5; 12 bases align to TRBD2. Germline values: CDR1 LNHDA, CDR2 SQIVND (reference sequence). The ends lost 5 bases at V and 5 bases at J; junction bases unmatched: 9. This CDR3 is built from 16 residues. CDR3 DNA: TGTGCCAGTAGTGAGCGACTAGCGGGAGCGGGGGAGACCCAGTACTTC. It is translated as CASSERLAGAGETQYF.

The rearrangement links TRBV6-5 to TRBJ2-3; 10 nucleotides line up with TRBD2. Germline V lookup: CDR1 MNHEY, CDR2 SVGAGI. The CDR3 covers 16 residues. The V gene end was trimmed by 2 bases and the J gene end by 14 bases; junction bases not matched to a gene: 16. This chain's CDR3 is CASSYRSSGGQSALYF. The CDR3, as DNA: TGTGCCAGCAGTTACCGGTCTAGCGGGGGCCAATCGGCTCTGTATTTT.

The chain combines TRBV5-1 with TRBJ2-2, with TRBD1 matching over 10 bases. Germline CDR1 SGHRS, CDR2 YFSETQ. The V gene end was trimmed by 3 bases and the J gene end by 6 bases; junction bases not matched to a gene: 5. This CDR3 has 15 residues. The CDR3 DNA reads TGCGCCAGCAGCTCGGGACAGGGGATCGCCGGGGAGCTGTTTTTT. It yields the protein CASSSGQGIAGELFF. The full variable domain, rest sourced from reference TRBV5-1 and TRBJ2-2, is KAGVTQTPRYLIKTRGQQVTLSCSPISGHRSVSWYQQTPGQGLQFLFEYFSETQRNKGNFPGRFSGRQFSNSRSEMNVSTLELGDSALYLCASSSGQGIAGELFFGEGSRLTVL.

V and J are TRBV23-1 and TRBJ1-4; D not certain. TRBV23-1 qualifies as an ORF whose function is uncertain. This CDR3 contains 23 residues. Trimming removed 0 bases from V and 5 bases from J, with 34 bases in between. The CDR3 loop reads CASSQSPGFDGRVPPAANEKLFF. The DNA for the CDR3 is TGCGCCAGCAGTCAATCGCCCGGGTTCGACGGGCGGGTCCCCCCCGCCGCGAATGAAAAACTGTTTTTT.